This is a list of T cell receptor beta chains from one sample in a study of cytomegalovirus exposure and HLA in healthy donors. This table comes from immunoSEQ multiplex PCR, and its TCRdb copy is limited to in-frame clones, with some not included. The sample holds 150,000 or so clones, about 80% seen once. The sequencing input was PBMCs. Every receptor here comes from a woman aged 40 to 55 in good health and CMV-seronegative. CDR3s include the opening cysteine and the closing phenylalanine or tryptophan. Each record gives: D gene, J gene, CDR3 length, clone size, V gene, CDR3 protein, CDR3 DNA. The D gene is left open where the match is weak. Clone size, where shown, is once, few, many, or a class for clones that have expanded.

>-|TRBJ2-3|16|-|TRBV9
CASSVGSASFGDTQYF
TGTGCCAGCAGCGTAGGTTCAGCGTCTTTTGGAGATACGCAGTATTTT
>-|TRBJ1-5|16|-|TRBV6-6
CASNQLAGIVNQPQHF
TGTGCCAGCAACCAATTAGCCGGAATCGTAAATCAGCCCCAGCATTTT
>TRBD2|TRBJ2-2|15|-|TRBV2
CASSEAGRGSGELFF
TGTGCCAGCAGTGAAGCGGGGCGCGGGAGCGGGGAGCTGTTTTTT
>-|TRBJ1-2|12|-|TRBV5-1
CASSPTNYGYTF
TGCGCCAGCAGCCCCACTAACTATGGCTACACCTTC
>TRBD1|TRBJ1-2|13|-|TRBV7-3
CASSRDRNYGYTF
TGCGCCAGCAGTCGGGACAGGAACTATGGCTACACCTTC
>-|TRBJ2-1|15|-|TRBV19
CASSITGIRYNEQFF
TGTGCCAGTAGTATAACAGGGATTAGGTACAATGAGCAGTTCTTC
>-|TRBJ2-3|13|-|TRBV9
CASSVVLGDTQYF
TGTGCCAGCAGCGTAGTCCTCGGAGATACGCAGTATTTT
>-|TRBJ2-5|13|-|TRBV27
CASRAQVQETQYF
TGTGCCAGCAGAGCACAGGTACAAGAGACCCAGTACTTC
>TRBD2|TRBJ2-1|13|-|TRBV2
CASTRLAGNEQFF
TGTGCCAGCACCCGACTAGCGGGCAATGAGCAGTTCTTC
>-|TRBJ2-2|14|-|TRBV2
CASSVNGNTGELFF
TGTGCCAGCAGTGTTAACGGGAACACCGGGGAGCTGTTTTTT
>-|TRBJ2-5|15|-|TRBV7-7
CASSLTTLGFETQYF
TGTGCCAGCAGCTTAACGACTCTCGGTTTCGAGACCCAGTACTTC
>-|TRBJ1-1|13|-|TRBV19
CASRRGRNTEAFF
TGTGCCAGTAGGAGGGGGAGGAACACTGAAGCTTTCTTT
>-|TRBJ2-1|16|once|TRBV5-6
CASSFGAIASYNEQFF
TGTGCCAGCAGCTTTGGGGCCATTGCCTCCTACAATGAGCAGTTCTTC
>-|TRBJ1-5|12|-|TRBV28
CASSTPLQPQHF
TGTGCCAGCAGTACTCCGCTTCAGCCCCAGCATTTT
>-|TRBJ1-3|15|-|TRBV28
CASSTPTVSGNTIYF
TGTGCCAGCAGTACCCCGACAGTCTCTGGAAACACCATATATTTT
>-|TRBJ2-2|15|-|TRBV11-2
CASSLSSRLTGELFF
TGTGCCAGCAGCTTGTCTAGCAGATTGACCGGGGAGCTGTTTTTT
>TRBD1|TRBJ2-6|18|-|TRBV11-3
CASSLRDREYSGANVLTF
TGTGCCAGCAGTCTCCGGGACAGGGAATACTCTGGGGCCAACGTCCTGACTTTC
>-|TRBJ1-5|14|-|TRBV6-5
CASSSHLGPEPQHF
TGTGCCAGCAGTTCTCACCTGGGCCCCGAGCCCCAGCATTTT
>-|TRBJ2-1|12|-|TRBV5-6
CASSGDSNEQFF
TGTGCCAGCAGCGGTGACAGCAATGAGCAGTTCTTC
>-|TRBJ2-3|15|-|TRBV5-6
CASSLERRGGDTQYF
TGTGCCAGCAGCTTGGAACGGAGAGGAGGAGATACGCAGTATTTT
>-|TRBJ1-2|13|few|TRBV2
CASSGGHNYGYTF
TGTGCCAGCAGTGGAGGACATAACTATGGCTACACCTTC
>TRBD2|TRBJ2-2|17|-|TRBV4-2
CASSQDPIAGGVGELFF
TGTGCCAGCAGCCAAGATCCGATAGCGGGAGGGGTGGGGGAGCTGTTTTTT
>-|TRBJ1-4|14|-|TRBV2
CASSELQGPEKLFF
TGTGCCAGCAGTGAACTACAGGGCCCCGAAAAACTGTTTTTT
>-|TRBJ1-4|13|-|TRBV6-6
CASSYGENEKLFF
TGTGCCAGCAGTTATGGGGAGAATGAAAAACTGTTTTTT
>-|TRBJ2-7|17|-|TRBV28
CASRPITHERLAFEQYF
TGTGCCAGCAGGCCCATTACCCACGAGAGGCTAGCGTTCGAGCAGTACTTC
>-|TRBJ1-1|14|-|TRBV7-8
CASSFTGSNTEAFF
TGTGCCAGCAGCTTCACAGGGTCGAACACTGAAGCTTTCTTT
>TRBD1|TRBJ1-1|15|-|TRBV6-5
CASSYSTGGRTEAFF
TGTGCCAGCAGTTACTCGACAGGGGGAAGAACTGAAGCTTTCTTT
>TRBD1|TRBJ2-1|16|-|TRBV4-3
CASSLSRDRGSVEQFF
TGCGCCAGCAGCCTTTCCCGGGACAGGGGCTCAGTTGAGCAGTTCTTC
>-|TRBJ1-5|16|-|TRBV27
CASTSGIGGLKQPQHF
TGTGCCAGCACCTCGGGGATCGGCGGCCTGAAGCAGCCCCAGCATTTT
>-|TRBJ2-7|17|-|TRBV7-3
CASSLGSVTQGRYEQYF
TGTGCCAGCAGCTTAGGGTCAGTGACGCAGGGCCGCTACGAGCAGTACTTC
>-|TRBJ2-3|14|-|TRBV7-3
CASSRRQGTDTQYF
TGTGCCAGCAGCCGACGACAGGGCACAGATACGCAGTATTTT
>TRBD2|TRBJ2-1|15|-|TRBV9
CASSPPGLVYNEQFF
TGTGCCAGCAGCCCCCCGGGACTAGTCTACAATGAGCAGTTCTTC